The rows below give T cell receptor beta chains drawn from one sample of a study of cytomegalovirus exposure and HLA in healthy donors. Data came from immunoSEQ multiplex PCR; TCRdb stores just in-frame clones and leaves some out. The profile shows 150,000 to 200,000 clones, 80% of them singletons. Sequencing was carried out using PBMCs. The receptor set was obtained from a man between 18 and 29 years old in good health and CMV-seropositive. Each CDR3 is given with its conserved first and last residue. D genes are given only for firm matches. Clone size appears in some rows only: once, few, many, or a class for an expanded clone.

J	size	V	D	DNA	CDR3
TRBJ2-7	.	TRBV18	TRBD1	TGTGCCAGCTCACCAAAGGGGGCAGGGAGCTCCTACGAGCAGTACTTC	CASSPKGAGSSYEQYF
TRBJ2-1	.	TRBV29-1	.	TGCAGCGTTGAGGGTTATGGGGGCATGGGGCAGTTCTTC	CSVEGYGGMGQFF
TRBJ2-5	.	TRBV7-6	.	TGTGCCAGCAGTCAACTAGGGGAGACCCAGTACTTC	CASSQLGETQYF
TRBJ2-1	few	TRBV4-1	TRBD2	TGCGCCAGCAGCAAGACTAGCGGGAACTACAATGAGCAGTTCTTC	CASSKTSGNYNEQFF
TRBJ1-2	.	TRBV5-4	TRBD1	TGCGCCAGCAGCCAAGGGGGGACAGAAGCTTATGGCTACACCTTC	CASSQGGTEAYGYTF
TRBJ1-2	.	TRBV5-1	.	TGCGCCAGCAGCTTGGGGGGCCAGGGGTATGGCTACACCTTC	CASSLGGQGYGYTF
TRBJ1-2	.	TRBV19	.	TGTGCCAGTAGTATCGACAGGCGATATGGCTACACCTTC	CASSIDRRYGYTF
TRBJ2-5	.	TRBV19	.	TGTGCCAGTAGTACCCCTCCTAGTGGGGGGGCTAGGACGGAGACCCAGTACTTC	CASSTPPSGGARTETQYF
TRBJ1-1	.	TRBV4-1	.	TGCGCCAGCAGCCACGGTAACACTGAAGCTTTCTTT	CASSHGNTEAFF
TRBJ2-1	.	TRBV4-2	TRBD2	TGTGCCAGCAGCCAAGAACCGGGACTAGCGGGAGAAAGCTCCTACAATGAGCAGTTCTTC	CASSQEPGLAGESSYNEQFF
TRBJ2-6	.	TRBV2	TRBD1	TGTGCCAGCCTGACAGGGAACTCTGGGGCCAACGTCCTGACTTTC	CASLTGNSGANVLTF
TRBJ2-7	.	TRBV9	.	TGTGCCAGCAGCGCCAGGGGACGATCCGAGCAGTACTTC	CASSARGRSEQYF
TRBJ1-1	.	TRBV10-3	.	TGTGCCACAAACGACAGGAACACTGAAGCTTTCTTT	CATNDRNTEAFF
TRBJ2-1	.	TRBV6-6	TRBD2	TGTGCCAGCAGTTACGGGACTAGTCTCGTCGGTGAGCAGTTCTTC	CASSYGTSLVGEQFF
TRBJ2-7	.	TRBV7-9	TRBD2	TGTGCCAGCAGCTTAGCGGTCGGGGGGAGGCACGAGCAGTACTTC	CASSLAVGGRHEQYF
TRBJ1-6	.	TRBV28	TRBD1	TGTGCCAGCAGTCGGGACAGGGGCTATTCACCCCTCCACTTT	CASSRDRGYSPLHF
TRBJ1-2	few	TRBV30	.	TGTGCCTGGAGCGCCTACAGGGATGGCTACACCTTC	CAWSAYRDGYTF
TRBJ2-7	.	TRBV7-9	TRBD1	TGTGCCAGCAGCCCGGGACAGGGGGAGGGGGGGCAGTACTTC	CASSPGQGEGGQYF
TRBJ2-7	.	TRBV30	TRBD2	TGTGCGTTGGAGGTAACGGGAGGGCAGGGTTTCGAGCAGTACTTC	CALEVTGGQGFEQYF
TRBJ2-7	.	TRBV2	.	TGTGCCAGCAACGCCGCCGCTCAGGACGAGCAGTACTTC	CASNAAAQDEQYF
TRBJ2-1	.	TRBV28	TRBD1	TGTGCCAGCCCCTTGAACAGGGGTTCCTACAATGAGCAGTTCTTC	CASPLNRGSYNEQFF
TRBJ1-4	once	TRBV6-5	TRBD1	TGTGCCAGCAGTCCAGGGGGAAGGGACAATGAAAAACTGTTTTTT	CASSPGGRDNEKLFF
TRBJ2-3	.	TRBV6-1	.	TGTGCCAGCAGTGAAAGGGGGGGCCGAAACCCAGATACGCAGTATTTT	CASSERGGRNPDTQYF
TRBJ2-7	.	TRBV2	.	TGTGCCAGCAGGGCCCCAAAGACAGGTCGCTACGAGCAGTACTTC	CASRAPKTGRYEQYF
TRBJ1-2	.	TRBV19	TRBD1	TGTGCCAGTAGCAAAGACAGGGTAGGAGGCTACACCTTC	CASSKDRVGGYTF
TRBJ1-1	.	TRBV7-9	.	TGTGCCAGCTTTCCAACCGGGGGTATTGAAGCTTTCTTT	CASFPTGGIEAFF
TRBJ1-1	few	TRBV4-3	TRBD1	TGCGCCAGCAGCCAGACACCGCCTACAGGGGCTCCCACTGAAGCTTTCTTT	CASSQTPPTGAPTEAFF
TRBJ2-1	.	TRBV6-1	TRBD1	TGTGCCAGCAGTGAACTTCCGGGACAGGGATACAATGAGCAGTTCTTC	CASSELPGQGYNEQFF
TRBJ2-7	.	TRBV10-1	.	TGCGCCAGCAGTGCTGGTGAGCAGGGGAGCCACGAGCAGTACTTC	CASSAGEQGSHEQYF
TRBJ1-2	.	TRBV30	.	TGTGCCTGGAGTGTAGGCAGGGTAAAGGGCTACACCTTC	CAWSVGRVKGYTF
TRBJ2-2	.	TRBV2	.	TGTGCCAGCAGACGATCGACGGGGAGCAGGACCGGGGAGCTGTTTTTT	CASRRSTGSRTGELFF
TRBJ1-1	.	TRBV5-6	.	TGTGCCAGCAGTTTTGGGGAGGGCACTGAAGCTTTCTTT	CASSFGEGTEAFF
TRBJ1-2	.	TRBV19	.	TGTGCCAGTAGTATAGGACAGAAGTATGGCTACACCTTC	CASSIGQKYGYTF
TRBJ2-1	once	TRBV10-2	TRBD2	TGCGCCAGCATTCCCCGGACTAGCGGCTACAATGAGCAGTTCTTC	CASIPRTSGYNEQFF
TRBJ1-2	few	TRBV5-4	.	TGTGCCAGCTCCACCACTGTACAGGGCAACTATGGCTACACCTTC	CASSTTVQGNYGYTF
TRBJ2-5	.	TRBV29-1	.	TGCAGCGTTGAGGAAGGGGAAGAGACCCAGTACTTC	CSVEEGEETQYF
TRBJ1-5	.	TRBV12-5	TRBD1	TGTGCTAGTGGTTCAACCAGGGGGAATCAGCCCCAGCATTTT	CASGSTRGNQPQHF
TRBJ2-1	.	TRBV30	.	TGTGCCTGGATGGACTATCACAATGAGCAGTTCTTC	CAWMDYHNEQFF
TRBJ1-1	.	TRBV21-1	.	TGTGCCAGCACCACTGGGACAGGGCGGAACACTGAAGCTTTCTTT	CASTTGTGRNTEAFF
TRBJ1-1	.	TRBV7-9	.	TGTGCCAGCAGCTTAATAGACAGCAACACTGAAGCTTTCTTT	CASSLIDSNTEAFF
TRBJ2-7	.	TRBV5-4	TRBD1	TGTGCCAGCAGCCAGGGACAGGGGGTCGAGCAGTACTTC	CASSQGQGVEQYF
TRBJ2-3	.	TRBV11-2	TRBD2	TGTGCCAGCAGCTTAGCGGGTAGCGGGTATTCCACAGATACGCAGTATTTT	CASSLAGSGYSTDTQYF